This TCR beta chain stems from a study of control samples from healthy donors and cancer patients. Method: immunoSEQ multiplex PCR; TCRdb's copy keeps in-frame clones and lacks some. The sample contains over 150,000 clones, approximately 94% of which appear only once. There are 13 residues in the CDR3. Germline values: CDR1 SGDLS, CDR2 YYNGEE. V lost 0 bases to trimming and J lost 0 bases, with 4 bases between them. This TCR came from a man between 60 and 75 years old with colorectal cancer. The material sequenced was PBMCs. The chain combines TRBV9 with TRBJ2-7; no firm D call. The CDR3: CASSVGGSYEQYF. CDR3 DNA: TGTGCCAGCAGCGTAGGGGGCTCCTACGAGCAGTACTTC.